The 4 T cell receptor beta chains in this list originate from one sample, sequenced in a study of Tregs in tolerant kidney transplant recipients. Data came from immunoSEQ multiplex PCR; TCRdb stores just in-frame clones and leaves some out. The sample holds about 77,000 clones; roughly 98% are singletons and the top ten take approximately 0.56%. Here the sequenced sample was CD4+ T cells from blood, taken before the transplant. Receptors originate from a human donor who received a combined kidney and bone marrow transplant.

CDR3 in DNA: TGTGCCAGCAGCACCCGAGCGGGGGGGGAGACCCAGTACTTC. Protein: CASSTRAGGETQYF. The chain combines TRBV7-9 with TRBJ2-5; 10 bases match TRBD2. Germline V gives CDR1 SEHNR, CDR2 FQNEAQ (reference sequence). The V and J ends lost 5 bases and 5 bases, in that order; junction bases with no gene match: 5. This CDR3 has 14 amino acids.

The chain joins TRBV7-2 to TRBJ1-3; 7 bases are a match to TRBD1. CDR3 length equals 15 residues. In germline, CDR1 is SGHTA, CDR2 FQGNSA. The J segment lost 4 bases and the V segment lost 6 bases, leaving 9 bases of the junction unmatched. CDR3 coding DNA: TGTGCCAGCAGTCAAGACAGGGCGTGGGGAAACACCATATATTTT. Translation: CASSQDRAWGNTIYF.

V and J are TRBV7-3 and TRBJ2-1; 8 bases match TRBD1. CDR1 and CDR2 (germline): SGHTA, FQGTGA. V dropped 3 bases and J dropped 2; count of bases not matched to a gene: 9. The CDR3 consists of 17 residues. The CDR3 sequence is CASSLAGGSEAYNEQFF. CDR3 DNA sequence: TGTGCCAGCAGCTTGGCAGGGGGCTCAGAAGCCTACAATGAGCAGTTCTTC.

This chain connects TRBV2 to TRBJ1-1; D is unclear. Germline loops: CDR1 SNHLY, CDR2 FYNNEI. This CDR3 contains 12 residues. Trimming removed 3 bases from V and 7 bases from J, with 9 bases in between. CDR3 protein: CASSESQNEAFF. The CDR3 DNA follows: TGTGCCAGCAGTGAGTCCCAGAATGAAGCTTTCTTT.